This T cell receptor (beta chain) appears in the sequencing data of a study of T cell responses to AZD1222 COVID-19 vaccine. Study summary: Second doses were pooled across both intervals (about 4 or about 12 weeks). Whole-study results and caveats: Donors, mostly white British, included more females; clonal diversity was possibly underestimated. Dominant at 160-218 and 743-854, vaccine-associated CD4 TCRs also spanned spike. Nearly half of spike-specific TCRs reportedly target variant regions that are unmutated in the B.1.351 and B.1.1.7 variants.

Generated by immunoSEQ multiplex PCR, the TCRdb table keeps only in-frame clones and is missing some. The table shows 130,000 to 150,000 clones, with 92% occurring only once. CDR1 WNHNN and CDR2 SYGVQD come from the germline V gene (reference sequence). Germline trimming cut 8 bases from V and 3 bases from J; bases unmatched to any gene: 10. This CDR3 is built from 15 residues. Comments on this clone: Its cognate antigen is unknown.

The TCR sequence derives from an adult in good health. This chain uses TRBV10-1 with TRBJ2-1, with 7 positions matching TRBD2. The specimen comprised peripheral blood, sampled on day 0 of AZD1222 vaccination. Here the CDR3 reads CASSHSSGDYNEQFF. The CDR3 region has the DNA TGCGCCAGCTCTCATTCTAGCGGAGACTACAATGAGCAGTTCTTC.